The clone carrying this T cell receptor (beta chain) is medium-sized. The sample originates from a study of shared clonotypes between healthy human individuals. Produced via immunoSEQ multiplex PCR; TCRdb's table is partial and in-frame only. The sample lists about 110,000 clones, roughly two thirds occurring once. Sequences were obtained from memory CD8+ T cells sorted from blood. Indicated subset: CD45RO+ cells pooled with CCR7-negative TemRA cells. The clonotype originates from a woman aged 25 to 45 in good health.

CDR3 DNA: TGTGCCAGCAAGGGCAGGGCCGACACAGATACGCAGTATTTT. This encodes CASKGRADTDTQYF. This chain joins TRBV6-1 and TRBJ2-3; D might be TRBD1 (5 bases). The V end was cut by 7 bases, the J end by 2 bases, with 13 bases between. The CDR3 covers 14 residues. CDR1 is MNHNS, CDR2 SASEGT, per germline.